What follows is one T cell receptor beta chain and its context. This CDR3 region has 15 residues. Germline values: CDR1 SGDLS, CDR2 YYNGEE. The J segment lost 6 bases and the V segment lost 1 base, leaving 5 bases of the junction unmatched. The data were obtained in a study of blood T cell repertoires in COVID-19. Clones were read by immunoSEQ multiplex PCR, and TCRdb kept only the in-frame ones, dropping some. The repertoire holds some 670,000 clones, more than 80% seen once, with more than 0.25% in the top ten. This rearrangement joins TRBV9 to TRBJ1-2, with 11 bases aligning to TRBD1. The source of this sequence is a woman younger than 30 with acute or convalescent COVID-19. Material: peripheral blood. The CDR3: CASSVRDRGRDGYTF. As DNA, the CDR3 is TGTGCCAGCAGCGTACGGGACAGGGGGAGGGATGGCTACACCTTC.